The clone carrying this TCR beta chain was counted many times. What it recognizes is unknown. Synthesis of TCR cDNA relied on 5'RACE template switching, which attached a universal primer site and UMIs. TCRdb passed the 5' RACE reads through MiXCR, listing each CDR3 protein once. Found here are some 250,000 distinct CDR3 sequences, 3.6% of them singletons; the top ten hold 15% to 20%. The germline gives CDR1 MNHEY, CDR2 SVGEGT. This CDR3 has 13 amino acids. V was cut by 4 bases and J by 5 bases, with 9 bases left in between. These data come from a study of T cells after yellow fever vaccination. Whole-study results and caveats: Boosting was followed by the reappearance of most primary-vaccination clones (roughly 95% CD4, 85% to 90% CD8).

Sequencing was performed on PBMCs, taken 15 days after the yellow fever booster vaccination. This clonotype originated in a man aged 18 to 29 who received the YFV17D yellow fever vaccine. The V call is TRBV6-2 or TRBV6-3, the J call TRBJ1-5, with a tentative D call TRBD1 (6 bases). The CDR3 DNA follows: TGTGCCAGCAGTTGGACAGACCATCAGCCCCAGCATTTT. Translating it yields CASSWTDHQPQHF.